This is a list of T cell receptor beta chains from one sample in a study of cytomegalovirus exposure and HLA in healthy donors. TCRdb keeps only in-frame clones here, not all; method: immunoSEQ multiplex PCR. The sample lists 55,000 to 80,000 clones, approximately 71% occurring once. The sequenced sample consisted of PBMCs. These receptors were taken from a man aged 45-65 years in good health and CMV-seropositive. Each CDR3 is given with its conserved first and last residue. The D gene is left open where the match is weak. Size is stated for part of the rows, as once, few or many counts, or as a class when the clone is expanded.

D	V	size	J	CDR3	DNA
TRBD1	TRBV5-1	.	TRBJ1-2	CASSLYGRGLDYGYTF	TGCGCCAGCAGCTTATACGGCAGGGGGCTGGACTATGGCTACACCTTC
.	TRBV2	few	TRBJ1-1	CASSELPNTEAFF	TGTGCCAGCAGTGAACTCCCTAACACTGAAGCTTTCTTT
.	TRBV7-9	.	TRBJ2-1	CASSLALLGQFF	TGTGCCAGCAGCTTAGCACTACTTGGGCAGTTCTTC
TRBD2	TRBV11-3	once	TRBJ2-1	CASSSGLAGGGEQFF	TGTGCCAGCAGCTCGGGACTAGCGGGAGGGGGGGAGCAGTTCTTC
.	TRBV29-1	.	TRBJ1-1	CSVGRVSSEAFF	TGCAGCGTTGGGAGGGTTTCTAGTGAAGCTTTCTTT
TRBD1	TRBV5-1	.	TRBJ2-5	CASRPGTGKETQYF	TGCGCCAGCAGACCCGGGACAGGGAAAGAGACCCAGTACTTC
TRBD2	TRBV5-4	.	TRBJ2-7	CASSPPPSGGFYEQYF	TGTGCCAGCAGTCCCCCGCCTAGCGGGGGGTTCTACGAGCAGTACTTC
.	TRBV5-1	.	TRBJ2-3	CASSSSGTDTQYF	TGCGCCAGCAGCTCTTCTGGCACAGATACGCAGTATTTT
.	TRBV7-2	.	TRBJ1-1	CASSLGTVNTEAFF	TGTGCCAGCAGCTTAGGGACAGTGAACACTGAAGCTTTCTTT
TRBD1	TRBV7-2	.	TRBJ1-2	CASSLTGGRGYTF	TGTGCCAGCAGCCTCACAGGGGGGAGAGGCTACACCTTC
TRBD2	TRBV29-1	few	TRBJ2-3	CSVEAGGADTQYF	TGCAGCGTTGAAGCTGGGGGGGCAGATACGCAGTATTTT
.	TRBV28	few	TRBJ2-7	CASSLGGVYEQYF	TGTGCCAGCAGTTTAGGCGGGGTCTACGAGCAGTACTTC
TRBD2	TRBV9	.	TRBJ2-2	CASTPRLASIQSTGELFF	TGTGCCAGCACCCCGAGACTAGCTAGTATACAGAGCACCGGGGAGCTGTTTTTT
.	TRBV25-1	.	TRBJ1-6	CASSESGFDNSPLHF	TGTGCCAGCAGTGAGTCGGGTTTCGATAATTCACCCCTCCACTTT
.	TRBV6-6	few	TRBJ1-5	CASRSGQYSNQPQHF	TGTGCCAGCAGATCCGGACAGTATAGCAATCAGCCCCAGCATTTT
TRBD2	TRBV27	.	TRBJ2-7	CASSTTSGWPSYEQYF	TGTGCCAGCAGCACCACTAGCGGGTGGCCCTCCTACGAGCAGTACTTC
.	TRBV19	few	TRBJ1-1	CASSITGRDTEAFF	TGTGCCAGTAGTATTACAGGGAGGGACACTGAAGCTTTCTTT
.	TRBV25-1	.	TRBJ2-5	CASSEGSRGETQYF	TGTGCCAGCAGTGAAGGATCCCGAGGAGAGACCCAGTACTTC
TRBD1	TRBV16	.	TRBJ1-1	CASSLVPKTGAHVTAFF	TGTGCCAGCAGCCTTGTTCCGAAGACAGGGGCGCACGTTACAGCTTTCTTT
TRBD1	TRBV10-2	.	TRBJ2-7	CASGVPGTGTYEQYF	TGCGCCAGCGGGGTCCCGGGGACAGGGACCTACGAGCAGTACTTC
.	TRBV9	.	TRBJ2-3	CASGSLADTQYF	TGTGCCAGCGGTTCACTAGCAGATACGCAGTATTTT
.	TRBV6-5	.	TRBJ2-1	CASKAGNEQFF	TGTGCCAGCAAGGCCGGGAATGAGCAGTTCTTC